The 8 T cell receptor beta chains listed next were all sequenced from one sample in a study of molecular identifiers for immune sequencing clone quantification. MiXCR, applied by TCRdb to the PCR reads, yields one record per CDR3 protein. The sample contains tens of thousands of distinct CDR3 sequences, under 20% of which appear only once. The sequenced sample was naive CD8+ T cells from blood, with Jurkat cell RNA spiked in. Stated subset: FACS-sorted CD8+CD4-CCR7+CD45RA+ naive T cells. These receptors were collected from a human donor in good health. Some libraries in this study had Jurkat cell RNA spiked in.

This clonotype came up many times. CDR3 loop: CAISPRGGYTSEQYF. CDR3 DNA sequence: TGTGCCATCAGTCCCAGGGGTGGTTATACCTCCGAGCAGTACTTC. The V and J genes are TRBV10-3 and TRBJ2-7; D perhaps matches TRBD1 (6 bases). The V gene's germline CDR1 is ENHRY and CDR2 SYGVKD. Trimming removed 5 bases at V and 6 bases at J, with 20 bases between. The CDR3 covers 15 residues.

This clonotype was seen a handful of times. The gene calls are TRBV5-5 and TRBJ2-7; the match to TRBD2 covers 8 bases. The germline CDR1 and CDR2 sequences are SGHKS and YYEKEE (reference sequence). CDR3 length equals 16 residues. Trimming cost V 4 bases and J 1 base; bases outside gene matches: 10. The chain's CDR3 is CASSPWLTSDSYEQYF. DNA of the CDR3: TGTGCCAGCAGCCCCTGGCTGACTAGCGATTCCTACGAGCAGTACTTC. Together with reference TRBV5-5 and TRBJ2-7, the CDR3 gives the full variable domain: DAGVTQSPTHLIKTRGQQVTLRCSPISGHKSVSWYQQVLGQGPQFIFQYYEKEERGRGNFPDRFSARQFPNYSSELNVNALLLGDSALYLCASSPWLTSDSYEQYFGPGTRLTVT.

This clonotype was seen many times. The chain joins TRBV29-1 to TRBJ1-1, with D uncertain. The germline CDR1 and CDR2 sequences are SQVTM and ANQGSEA. V shed 2 bases and J shed 7 bases, with 17 bases lying between them. The CDR3 is made up of 14 amino acids. In DNA form, the CDR3 reads TGCAGCGTTGAACATAGGGCCGTGCACGTTGAAGCTTTCTTT. Amino acids: CSVEHRAVHVEAFF.

The chain combines TRBV5-6 with TRBJ2-7; 8 bases are a match to TRBD1. Germline-derived CDR1 and CDR2 are SGHDT and YYEEEE. The CDR3 runs 13 residues. Trimming took 3 bases from V and 6 from J; bases not matched to a gene: 5. The CDR3 is CASSYQGAGEQYF. The CDR3 DNA reads TGTGCCAGCAGCTACCAGGGGGCTGGCGAGCAGTACTTC.

This clonotype was seen repeatedly, ten times or more. V usage is TRBV6-2 or TRBV6-3 and J usage is TRBJ2-3; D gene ambiguous. V lost 5 bases and J lost 6, with 15 bases in between. The CDR3 is made up of 14 amino acids. The V gene's germline CDR1 is MNHEY and CDR2 SVGEGT. The CDR3 protein is CASSPQGRHDTQYF. CDR3 DNA sequence: TGTGCCAGCAGTCCCCAAGGCAGGCATGATACGCAGTATTTT.

This clonotype was counted between two and nine times. The V call is TRBV15, the J call TRBJ2-4, with D possibly called TRBD1 or TRBD2 (5 bases each). Trimming cost V 5 bases and J 8 bases, with 13 bases left between them. CDR1 is LNHNV and CDR2 is YYDKDF in the germline V gene (reference sequence). There are 13 residues in the CDR3. CDR3 residues: CATSFLRGDIQYF. The CDR3 DNA reads as TGTGCCACCAGCTTTTTGAGGGGTGACATTCAGTACTTC.

This clonotype has at least ten counts. This chain links TRBV27 with TRBJ2-7; D unclear. The CDR3 has 11 residues. V was pared by 6 bases and J by 7 bases, with 10 bases between. Germline V gives CDR1 MNHEY, CDR2 SMNVEV (reference sequence). CDR3 protein: CASSGPGEQYF. The CDR3, as DNA: TGTGCCAGCAGCGGGCCCGGGGAGCAGTACTTC.

This clonotype was found many times. The junction and the germline gene differ at one end; a read error may be behind it. This chain links TRBV7-7 with TRBJ2-1; the match to TRBD2 covers 13 bases. The CDR3 covers 17 residues. Germline V gene sequence: CDR1 SSHAT, CDR2 FNYEAQ (reference sequence). The chain's CDR3 is CASSTLAGGPGYNEQFF. The CDR3 DNA reads as TGTGCTAGCAGCACACTAGCGGGAGGGCCGGGATACAATGAGCAGTTCTTC.